Listed below are T cell receptor beta chains from one sample, sequenced in a study of CD8+ T cells in alopecia areata. Only in-frame clones appear in the TCRdb table, and some are missing; sequencing was by immunoSEQ multiplex PCR. The repertoire holds some 180,000 clones, with approximately 51% as singletons. Sample: CD8+ T cells sorted from blood, taken at week 52, from a patient treated with tofacitinib. All receptors derive from a human donor with alopecia areata. Both conserved end residues are part of each CDR3. Each record gives: J gene, V gene, D gene, clone size, CDR3 protein, CDR3 DNA. D genes are given only for firm matches. Rows give clone size only sometimes, using once, few, many, or a class for an expanded clone.

j_gene: TRBJ1-2; v_gene: TRBV7-9; d_gene: NA; abundance: NA; CDR3aa: CASSLGVSDGYTF; CDR3nt: TGTGCCAGCAGCTTAGGGGTGTCCGATGGCTACACCTTC
j_gene: TRBJ1-6; v_gene: TRBV9; d_gene: TRBD1; abundance: NA; CDR3aa: CASSAGDRYLLPLHF; CDR3nt: TGTGCCAGCAGCGCAGGGGACAGGTACCTTCTCCCCCTCCACTTT
j_gene: TRBJ2-5; v_gene: TRBV7-9; d_gene: NA; abundance: NA; CDR3aa: CASSPPLGGPPPRTQYF; CDR3nt: TGTGCCAGCAGCCCCCCCTTGGGGGGACCGCCTCCGAGGACCCAGTACTTC
j_gene: TRBJ2-2; v_gene: TRBV7-9; d_gene: NA; abundance: NA; CDR3aa: CASSLFRDINTGELFF; CDR3nt: TGTGCCAGCAGCTTGTTCCGGGACATTAACACCGGGGAGCTGTTTTTT
j_gene: TRBJ2-3; v_gene: TRBV5-6; d_gene: NA; abundance: once; CDR3aa: CASSLDRTTDTQYF; CDR3nt: TGTGCCAGCAGCTTGGACAGAACCACAGATACGCAGTATTTT
j_gene: TRBJ2-5; v_gene: TRBV2; d_gene: NA; abundance: few; CDR3aa: CASSRGMVETQYF; CDR3nt: TGTGCCAGCAGTCGGGGGATGGTCGAGACCCAGTACTTC
j_gene: TRBJ1-6; v_gene: TRBV7-8; d_gene: TRBD1; abundance: NA; CDR3aa: CASSLAGGDSPLHF; CDR3nt: TGTGCCAGCAGCTTAGCAGGGGGCGATTCACCCCTCCACTTT
j_gene: TRBJ1-1; v_gene: TRBV9; d_gene: NA; abundance: few; CDR3aa: CASSLGPGTEAFF; CDR3nt: TGTGCCAGCAGCCTAGGCCCGGGGACTGAGGCTTTCTTT
j_gene: TRBJ1-5; v_gene: TRBV5-6; d_gene: NA; abundance: few; CDR3aa: CASSLAVDWNQPQHF; CDR3nt: TGTGCCAGCAGCTTAGCCGTCGACTGGAATCAGCCCCAGCATTTT
j_gene: TRBJ1-4; v_gene: TRBV4-1; d_gene: TRBD1; abundance: NA; CDR3aa: CASSYRQGPNEKLFF; CDR3nt: TGCGCCAGCAGCTACAGACAGGGACCTAATGAAAAACTGTTTTTT
j_gene: TRBJ1-1; v_gene: TRBV6-5; d_gene: NA; abundance: NA; CDR3aa: CASSPGGENTEAFF; CDR3nt: TGTGCCAGCAGCCCTGGAGGGGAGAACACTGAAGCTTTCTTT
j_gene: TRBJ2-7; v_gene: TRBV29-1; d_gene: NA; abundance: NA; CDR3aa: CSAGGAGDPYEQYF; CDR3nt: TGCAGCGCCGGCGGGGCAGGGGATCCCTACGAGCAGTACTTC
j_gene: TRBJ1-6; v_gene: TRBV5-1; d_gene: NA; abundance: NA; CDR3aa: CASSLEADSPLHF; CDR3nt: TGCGCCAGCAGCTTGGAAGCCGATTCACCCCTCCACTTT
j_gene: TRBJ2-7; v_gene: TRBV5-1; d_gene: NA; abundance: NA; CDR3aa: CASSLGTARNEQYF; CDR3nt: TGCGCCAGCAGCTTGGGGACAGCTCGGAACGAGCAGTACTTC
j_gene: TRBJ2-1; v_gene: TRBV29-1; d_gene: TRBD1; abundance: few; CDR3aa: CSVEGIPGQATRGEQFF; CDR3nt: TGCAGCGTTGAAGGAATTCCGGGACAGGCCACCCGGGGGGAGCAGTTCTTC
j_gene: TRBJ2-7; v_gene: TRBV27; d_gene: TRBD1; abundance: NA; CDR3aa: CASSLLGGKDEQYF; CDR3nt: TGTGCCAGCAGTTTATTAGGGGGCAAGGACGAGCAGTACTTC
j_gene: TRBJ2-7; v_gene: TRBV27; d_gene: NA; abundance: NA; CDR3aa: CASSFESNYEQYF; CDR3nt: TGTGCCAGCAGTTTTGAGAGTAACTACGAGCAGTACTTC